A selection of T cell receptor beta chains follows, all from one sample in a study of cytomegalovirus exposure and HLA in healthy donors. Profiled with immunoSEQ multiplex PCR; TCRdb holds only in-frame clones, not every one. The sample has about 92,000 clones, 70% to 90% seen once. Source material: PBMCs. These receptors were obtained from a man between 18 and 29 years old in good health and CMV-seronegative. The CDR3 runs from the conserved cysteine through the conserved F or W. A D gene is named only where the DNA matches it firmly. Some rows mark clone size as missing; the rest say once, few, many or name a class of expanded clone.

V	J	length	D	size	DNA	CDR3
TRBV2	TRBJ1-2	14	TRBD1	.	TGTGCCAGCAGTCGTTCAGGGGGTCCAGGGGGCTACACCTTC	CASSRSGGPGGYTF
TRBV5-4	TRBJ2-2	12	.	.	TGTGCCAGCAACAGGGAAACCGGGGAGCTGTTTTTT	CASNRETGELFF
TRBV5-1	TRBJ1-2	16	TRBD1	.	TGCGCCAGCAGCTTACTGACAGGGGATACTAACTATGGCTACACCTTC	CASSLLTGDTNYGYTF
TRBV7-9	TRBJ2-7	16	TRBD2	.	TGTGCCAGCAGCGAAAGCGGGACTTTAAAGGTGGAGGAGCAGTACTTC	CASSESGTLKVEEQYF
TRBV5-4	TRBJ2-5	15	.	.	TGTGCCAGCAGCTTGGGTCATGGAGGGAAAGAGACCCAGTACTTC	CASSLGHGGKETQYF
TRBV5-1	TRBJ1-1	14	.	.	TGCGCCAGCAGCTTGGATGGAGGAGGGACTGAAGCTTTCTTT	CASSLDGGGTEAFF
TRBV7-2	TRBJ2-5	15	TRBD1	.	TGTGCCAGCAGCTCCCTCGGGACAGTACAAGAGACCCAGTACTTC	CASSSLGTVQETQYF
TRBV5-1	TRBJ1-6	15	.	.	TGCGCCAGCAGCACTGCAGGGAATTTTAATTCACCCCTCCACTTT	CASSTAGNFNSPLHF
TRBV5-4	TRBJ2-3	16	TRBD1	.	TGTGCCAGCAGCTTGGGAGGGACAGGGGAACTGGATACGCAGTATTTT	CASSLGGTGELDTQYF
TRBV25-1	TRBJ2-7	16	.	.	TGTGCCAGCAGTGAATATTCTGGTGCGGGGAGATACGAGCAGTACTTC	CASSEYSGAGRYEQYF
TRBV5-6	TRBJ1-5	15	.	once	TGTGCCAGCAGCCCTATGGGGGGTAGGGATCAGCCCCAGCATTTT	CASSPMGGRDQPQHF
TRBV7-9	TRBJ1-4	16	.	once	TGTTCCAGCAGCTCCCCCCGACAGGCAACTAATGAAAAACTGTTTTTT	CSSSSPRQATNEKLFF
TRBV19	TRBJ1-2	16	.	.	TGTGCCAGTAGATTATCCTACAGGTATACTAACTATGGCTACACCTTC	CASRLSYRYTNYGYTF
TRBV5-4	TRBJ2-7	15	.	.	TGTGCCAGCAGCTTGGCCTCCGGGGGTGGCTACGAGCAGTACTTC	CASSLASGGGYEQYF
TRBV7-2	TRBJ1-2	14	.	once	TGTGCCAGCAGCTCCCCTACAGGGTACTATGGCTACACCTTC	CASSSPTGYYGYTF
TRBV7-2	TRBJ2-3	13	TRBD2	.	TGTGCCAGCAGTCGGGGGGGGGCTAATACGCAGTATTTT	CASSRGGANTQYF
TRBV5-6	TRBJ2-1	15	TRBD2	.	TGTGCCAGCAGCTTGGGACTAGCGGGGGCCAATGAGCAGTTCTTC	CASSLGLAGANEQFF
TRBV7-9	TRBJ1-5	12	.	.	TGTTCCAGCAGCTTCCTAAATCAGCCCCAGCATTTT	CSSSFLNQPQHF
TRBV5-1	TRBJ2-7	16	TRBD2	.	TGCGCCAGCAGCTCTCCTTCAGGACTAGACCACTACGAGCAGTACTTC	CASSSPSGLDHYEQYF
TRBV19	TRBJ1-1	15	TRBD1	.	TGTGCCAGTAGTATAGTCGGGACAGCTTACACTGAAGCTTTCTTT	CASSIVGTAYTEAFF
TRBV7-9	TRBJ2-5	14	.	few	TGTGCCAGCAGCTTACAGGGGATAATCGAGACCCAGTACTTC	CASSLQGIIETQYF
TRBV11-2	TRBJ1-5	15	.	.	TGTGCCAGCAGCCCCAGCCAGGGTGTGGATCAGCCCCAGCATTTT	CASSPSQGVDQPQHF
TRBV5-1	TRBJ2-7	15	.	.	TGCGCCAGCAGCTTGAATTTTCAGGGGGGATACGAGCAGTACTTC	CASSLNFQGGYEQYF
TRBV5-4	TRBJ1-6	17	.	once	TGTGCCAGCAGCTCCCCGGTAGAAGGGGGAAGGGATTCACCCCTCCACTTT	CASSSPVEGGRDSPLHF